The clone carrying this T cell receptor beta chain was seen just once. Its antigen is not identified. V trimming: 0 bases; J trimming: 0 bases; junction bases outside the gene matches: 6. Per the germline V gene, CDR1 is LNHNV and CDR2 is YYDKDF (reference sequence). This CDR3 spans 17 amino acids. Sequencing was performed with immunoSEQ multiplex PCR; in TCRdb, only in-frame clones are kept and a portion is missing. The sample holds around 140,000 clones, 90% seen once. The data belong to a study of OX40 agonist ivuxolimab in advanced cancers. Study-level information: With ivuxolimab, an agonistic anti-OX40 (CD134) antibody, patients were treated. It was permissible to have had prior anti-PD-1, anti-PD-L1 or anti-CTLA-4 therapy, and about 40% had some.

Study results and limitations: CD8+ T cells were the subset that, on average, had more expanded clones than CD4+. Near-lowest levels of clonal expansion characterized partial responders at 0.1-3.0 mg/kg.

The V and J genes are TRBV15 and TRBJ1-1; 8 nucleotides agree with TRBD1. Sequencing was performed on CD4+ or CD8+ T cells sorted from blood, taken in a trial of the OX40 agonist ivuxolimab. The TCR was taken from an adult with an advanced solid tumor such as melanoma, head and neck, liver or kidney cancer. CDR3: CATSRDGQGAVNTEAFF. CDR3 coding DNA: TGTGCCACCAGCAGAGATGGGCAGGGGGCGGTGAACACTGAAGCTTTCTTT.